This T cell receptor (beta chain) originates from a study of T-cell reconstitution after alpha-beta-depleted transplantation in children. Study-wide points: Some patients owed their high day-60 TCRbeta diversity to surviving recipient T cells and thymic progenitors. Newly produced T cells mostly provided counts and TCRbeta diversity after one year, as hyperexpanded clones declined. In patients about two months after transplant, alpha-beta T cells reportedly arose from several hundred expanded graft clones.

This clonotype was recorded a few times. Its antigen is as yet unknown. TCRbeta library construction was performed incorporating unique molecular identifiers. Via MiXCR, TCRdb re-called the PCR reads, giving one row per CDR3 protein. This table holds fewer than 700,000 distinct CDR3 sequences, 10% to 15% found once. The input for sequencing was PBMCs, mostly from graft donor cells, taken 360 days after TCRalphabeta/CD19-depleted stem cell transplant. The source of this sequence is a male patient between 10 and 17 years old who had a stem cell transplant for acute myeloid leukemia, so the T cells may come from the graft donor.

The CDR3 reads CSARDLDAGQETQYF. The CDR3, as DNA: TGCAGTGCTAGAGATTTGGATGCTGGCCAAGAGACCCAGTACTTC. The chain recombines TRBV20-1 with TRBJ2-5; D uncertain. The CDR3 runs 15 residues. Deletions cut 0 bases from V and 1 base from J, with 12 bases between. Germline V lookup: CDR1 DFQATT, CDR2 SNEGSKA (reference sequence).